A selection of T cell receptor beta chains follows, all from one sample in a study of T cell responses to AZD1222 COVID-19 vaccine. Sequencing was performed with immunoSEQ multiplex PCR; in TCRdb, only in-frame clones are kept and a portion is missing. The sample includes more than 110,000 clones, 75% to 95% of them seen just once. The material sequenced was peripheral blood, taken on day 0 of AZD1222 vaccination. The source is an adult in good health. CDR3s include the opening cysteine and the closing phenylalanine or tryptophan. D genes are given only for firm matches. Size is omitted from some rows. Given values are once, few, many or a class for expanded clones.

size,length,J,V,D,CDR3,DNA
.,17,TRBJ2-2,TRBV7-9,.,CASSPPPGAADTGELFF,TGTGCCAGCAGCCCTCCTCCAGGGGCAGCGGACACCGGGGAGCTGTTTTTT
once,14,TRBJ2-7,TRBV19,.,CASSIGHLSYEQYF,TGTGCCAGTAGTATAGGACACCTCTCCTACGAGCAGTACTTC
.,14,TRBJ1-2,TRBV15,.,CATSRSRGNYGYTF,TGTGCCACCAGCAGAAGCAGGGGTAACTATGGCTACACCTTC
.,12,TRBJ2-1,TRBV4-1,TRBD2,CASSQVGGEQFF,TGCGCCAGCAGCCAAGTCGGGGGGGAGCAGTTCTTC
.,14,TRBJ1-1,TRBV6-5,.,CASYGIGGNTEAFF,TGTGCCAGCTACGGGATAGGCGGCAACACTGAAGCTTTCTTT
.,16,TRBJ2-5,TRBV28,TRBD1,CASRTPRDRVQETQYF,TGTGCCAGCAGAACCCCAAGAGACAGGGTCCAAGAGACCCAGTACTTC
.,13,TRBJ1-5,TRBV2,.,CASTVGPGQPQHF,TGTGCCAGCACTGTAGGGCCCGGACAGCCCCAGCATTTT
.,18,TRBJ1-5,TRBV3-1/TRBV3-2,.,CASSQDNVVLARNQPQHF,TGTGCCAGCAGCCAAGATAATGTGGTTTTAGCGCGCAATCAGCCCCAGCATTTT
.,15,TRBJ2-2,TRBV4-3,TRBD2,CASSQFGLVSGELFF,TGCGCCAGCAGCCAATTTGGACTAGTCTCCGGGGAGCTGTTTTTT
.,13,TRBJ2-7,TRBV4-2,.,CASSQSAAYEQYF,TGTGCCAGCAGCCAATCTGCCGCCTACGAGCAGTACTTC
.,15,TRBJ1-6,TRBV27,TRBD1,CASSLFQGGNSPLHF,TGTGCCAGCAGTTTATTCCAGGGGGGGAATTCACCCCTCCACTTT
.,13,TRBJ1-1,TRBV9,TRBD1,CASGTGVNTEAFF,TGTGCCAGCGGGACAGGTGTGAACACTGAAGCTTTCTTT
.,12,TRBJ1-1,TRBV6-2/TRBV6-3,.,CASSWMNTEAFF,TGTGCCAGTAGTTGGATGAACACTGAAGCTTTCTTT
few,15,TRBJ1-1,TRBV4-1,.,CASSQDREFDTEAFF,TGCGCCAGCAGCCAAGACAGGGAGTTTGACACTGAAGCTTTCTTT
.,12,TRBJ1-1,TRBV7-9,.,CAASRGDTEAFF,TGTGCCGCGTCTAGAGGAGACACTGAAGCTTTCTTT
.,15,TRBJ2-3,TRBV2,TRBD1,CASILGQRYTDTQYF,TGTGCCAGCATCCTGGGACAGCGATACACAGATACGCAGTATTTT
few,14,TRBJ1-6,TRBV19,TRBD1,CASSSTGRLSPLHF,TGTGCCAGTAGCTCGACAGGGAGGTTATCACCCCTCCACTTT
.,15,TRBJ1-2,TRBV21-1,.,CASSKGRDRNYGYTF,TGTGCCAGCAGCAAAGGTAGGGACAGAAACTATGGCTACACCTTC
.,13,TRBJ2-3,TRBV9,.,CASSVVGSDTQYF,TGTGCCAGCAGCGTAGTAGGGTCCGATACGCAGTATTTT
.,13,TRBJ2-5,TRBV5-6,.,CASSTGQRETQYF,TGTGCCAGCAGCACGGGACAAAGGGAGACCCAGTACTTC
.,13,TRBJ1-2,TRBV19,TRBD1,CASSSRTGGDYTF,TGTGCCAGTAGTTCCCGTACAGGGGGCGACTACACCTTC
.,15,TRBJ2-2,TRBV5-1,.,CASRRDTGGTGELFF,TGCGCCAGCAGACGGGACACAGGAGGGACCGGGGAGCTGTTTTTT
.,11,TRBJ2-2,TRBV6-1,.,CASSDDGELFF,TGTGCCAGCAGTGATGACGGGGAGCTGTTTTTT
.,15,TRBJ2-5,TRBV4-1,.,CASSQGVLPLETQYF,TGCGCCAGCAGCCAAGGTGTACTCCCATTGGAGACCCAGTACTTC
.,17,TRBJ2-3,TRBV6-2/TRBV6-3,TRBD2,CASSFYPGGALTDTQYF,TGTGCCAGCAGTTTTTACCCCGGGGGGGCCCTCACAGATACGCAGTATTTT
.,12,TRBJ1-6,TRBV27,.,CASRPPGPPLHF,TGTGCCAGCAGACCGCCCGGTCCACCCCTCCACTTT
.,15,TRBJ2-7,TRBV4-3,TRBD2,CASSQALAAVYEQYF,TGCGCCAGCAGCCAGGCTCTAGCGGCGGTCTACGAGCAGTACTTC
.,15,TRBJ2-1,TRBV28,TRBD2,CASSSVAGGFHEQFF,TGTGCCAGCAGTTCTGTAGCGGGGGGGTTCCATGAGCAGTTCTTC